One sample yielded the 20 T cell receptor beta chains listed below, sequenced in a study of cytotoxic CD8 clonotypes in ibrutinib-treated CLL (dated by TCRdb to 2020 to 2022). This specimen's time point label, per the study, means: progressive disease on ibrutinib. Library prep was done by the immunoSEQ multiplex PCR assay. The clones in this table, taken by TCRdb from immuneACCESS, are in-frame only. Not every clone is retained; where verified, under half of the shortfall comes from an unresolved V gene, and the cause of the rest is unknown. The sample contains 150,000 to 200,000 clones, approximately 91% of them found a single time. The top ten clonotypes cover approximately 3% of the sample. This material consisted of PBMCs, taken at disease progression, from a patient treated with ibrutinib. Receptors originate from a human donor with chronic lymphocytic leukemia.

The chain joins TRBV28 to TRBJ1-2; D may be TRBD1 (5 bases). Germline V CDR1 and CDR2: MDHEN, SYDVKM. The CDR3 has 16 residues. The V end lost 3 bases, the J end lost 1 base, and 15 bases lay between the germline ends. CDR3 sequence reads: CASSFPGILLNYGYTF. The DNA of the CDR3 is TGTGCCAGCAGTTTCCCAGGGATCCTTCTTAACTATGGCTACACCTTC.

This chain uses TRBV27 with TRBJ2-1; TRBD2 agrees at 7 bases. The length of the CDR3 is 14 residues. V gave up 6 bases and J gave up 3 bases; unmatched junction bases: 5. Germline V gene data show CDR1 as MNHEY and CDR2 as SMNVEV (reference sequence). CDR3 coding DNA: TGTGCCAGCAGCTCCGGGGGGTTCTACAATGAGCAGTTCTTC. This codes for CASSSGGFYNEQFF.

CDR3 residues: CASRLDRANTGELFF. The CDR3 nucleotides are TGTGCCAGCAGATTAGACAGGGCCAACACCGGGGAGCTGTTTTTT. The V gene is TRBV5-5, the J gene TRBJ2-2; 7 bases map to TRBD1. The trim removed 5 bases at V and 2 bases at J, leaving 6 bases unmatched. Germline assignment: CDR1 SGHKS and CDR2 YYEKEE (reference sequence). CDR3 length equals 15 residues.

This clone was observed once. CDR3 loop: CASSLGGTYNEQFF. CDR3 nucleotides: TGTGCCAGCAGCTTAGGTGGCACCTACAATGAGCAGTTCTTC. The V and J genes are TRBV11-3 and TRBJ2-1; D unclear. Germline assignment: CDR1 SGHNT and CDR2 YENEEA. V dropped 1 base and J dropped 2 bases, with 6 bases sitting between them. The CDR3 has 14 residues.

The V and J genes are TRBV5-8 and TRBJ2-2, with D uncertain. CDR3 length equals 16 residues. Germline V CDR1 and CDR2: SGHTS, YDEGEE. Between the trimmed V and J ends, which lost 1 base and 0 bases, there was a span of 10 bases. The CDR3 region has the DNA TGTGCCAGCAGCTTGTGGGTAAACGCGAACACCGGGGAGCTGTTTTTT. As protein: CASSLWVNANTGELFF. The variable domain in full, with the rest retrieved from reference TRBV5-8 and TRBJ2-2, is EAGVTQSPTHLIKTRGQQATLRCSPISGHTSVYWYQQALGLGLQFLLWYDEGEERNRGNFPPRFSGRQFPNYSSELNVNALELEDSALYLCASSLWVNANTGELFFGEGSRLTVL.

The chain joins TRBV6-4 to TRBJ2-2, with D perhaps TRBD1 (6 bases). The CDR3 covers 16 residues. Trimming removed 6 bases at V and 0 bases at J, with 14 bases between. CDR1 is MRHNA and CDR2 is SNTAGT in the germline V gene. The CDR3, as DNA: TGTGCCAGCAGACCCAGGTGGGACACGAACACCGGGGAGCTGTTTTTT. It yields the protein CASRPRWDTNTGELFF.

This clone is a singleton in its sample. J is TRBJ2-7 and V is TRBV29-1; the D gene is possibly TRBD2 (6 bases). Germline loops: CDR1 SQVTM, CDR2 ANQGSEA. CDR3 length equals 15 residues. V dropped 1 base and J dropped 2 bases, with 15 bases sitting between them. Here the CDR3 DNA reads TGCAGCGTTGAAGGGGAGGACGGAGGCCCCTACGAGCAGTACTTC. This encodes CSVEGEDGGPYEQYF.

This clone was counted once. The V gene is TRBV10-1, the J gene TRBJ2-3, with 12 positions matching TRBD2. Germline V gives CDR1 WNHNN, CDR2 SYGVQD (reference sequence). Trimming removed 4 bases from V and 1 base from J; junction bases left unmatched: 0. The CDR3 spans 15 residues. DNA of the CDR3: TGCGCCAGCAGTGGACTAGCGGGAGGCACAGATACGCAGTATTTT. Protein: CASSGLAGGTDTQYF.

The J gene is TRBJ2-2, the V gene TRBV2; 10 bases align to TRBD1. The germline V gene has CDR1 SNHLY and CDR2 FYNNEI. This CDR3 is built from 16 residues. V dropped 8 bases and J dropped 6; count of bases not matched to a gene: 12. The CDR3 here is CASSLPGTGVPGELFF. The CDR3 DNA sequence: TGTGCCAGCTCCCTTCCCGGGACAGGGGTCCCCGGGGAGCTGTTTTTT.

The gene calls are TRBV1 and TRBJ2-7; the table's D gene call, TRBD1, was not cross checked with the DNA. TRBV1 is a pseudogene locus. This CDR3 comprises 15 residues. CDR3 sequence: CTSSVRRGPGHEQYF. DNA for the CDR3: TGCACCAGCAGCGTCCGCAGGGGGCCAGGCCACGAGCAGTACTTC.

The chain joins TRBV15 to TRBJ2-7; D ambiguous. Trimming stripped 1 base from V and 5 bases from J, with 12 bases between. The CDR3 length is 14 residues. From germline, CDR1 is LNHNV and CDR2 YYDKDF (reference sequence). Here the CDR3 DNA reads TGTGCCACCAGCAGAGGTCCGTCCACCCACGAGCAGTACTTC. Its translation: CATSRGPSTHEQYF.

The V and J genes are TRBV28 and TRBJ1-2, with unresolved D. The CDR3 covers 15 residues. Germline CDR1 and CDR2: MDHEN and SYDVKM. V lost 4 bases, J lost 4 bases, and 16 bases lay in between. CDR3 DNA sequence: TGTGCCAGCAGTTCAACCGATAAAACCTTCTATGGCTACACCTTC. This sequence encodes CASSSTDKTFYGYTF.

This clone was counted a single time. V and J are TRBV7-9 and TRBJ2-3; D possibly corresponds to TRBD2 (6 bases). The V gene's germline CDR1 is SEHNR and CDR2 FQNEAQ (reference sequence). The CDR3 spans 15 residues. V gave up 5 bases and J gave up 1 base, with 13 bases separating them. The CDR3 DNA is TGTGCCAGCAGCCGGGGGTCTAGCGGCACAGATACGCAGTATTTT. Protein product: CASSRGSSGTDTQYF.

This CDR3 is CASSLWAGANGYTF. The CDR3 DNA is TGTGCCAGCAGTTTATGGGCCGGGGCCAATGGCTACACCTTC. The chain combines TRBV27 with TRBJ1-2; weak D call: TRBD1 (5 bases). CDR3 length: 14 residues. Germline V gene lookup returns CDR1 MNHEY and CDR2 SMNVEV (reference sequence). Deletions cut 1 base from V and 6 bases from J, with 12 bases between.

The chain is built from TRBV25-1 and TRBJ2-1, with 10 bases matching TRBD2. The V gene end was trimmed by 2 bases and the J gene end by 4 bases; junction bases not matched to a gene: 5. Germline loops: CDR1 MGHDK, CDR2 SYGVNS. The CDR3 length is 16 residues. DNA for the CDR3: TGTGCCAGCAGTGAAGTCGGTAGCGGGAGGTACAATGAGCAGTTCTTC. Protein: CASSEVGSGRYNEQFF.

The chain carries TRBV6-5 and TRBJ2-3; D tentatively reads TRBD1 or TRBD2 (6 bases each). The CDR3 sequence is 15 residues long. Germline V gene data show CDR1 as MNHEY and CDR2 as SVGAGI. V lost 5 bases and J 6 bases, leaving 18 bases between the germline ends. CDR3 amino acids: CASSRGPVISDTQYF. The CDR3 DNA follows: TGTGCCAGCAGTCGGGGGCCGGTTATATCGGATACGCAGTATTTT.

The chain employs TRBV5-1 and TRBJ2-3, with D perhaps matching TRBD2 (5 bases). V was trimmed by 0 bases and J by 2 bases, leaving 10 bases between them. CDR1 SGHRS and CDR2 YFSETQ come from the germline V gene. This CDR3 comprises 15 residues. This CDR3 is CASSLELADTDTQYF. In DNA, the CDR3 is TGCGCCAGCAGCTTGGAGCTAGCAGACACAGATACGCAGTATTTT.

The V and J genes are TRBV5-1 and TRBJ2-7; 7 nucleotides align to TRBD2. CDR1 and CDR2 from the germline V gene are SGHRS and YFSETQ. The trim removed 1 base at V and 2 bases at J, leaving 3 bases unmatched. The CDR3 is 14 residues long. The chain's CDR3 is CASSLTGGTYEQYF. DNA of the CDR3: TGCGCCAGCAGCTTGACGGGAGGCACCTACGAGCAGTACTTC.

The chain joins TRBV7-2 to TRBJ1-2; D unclear. Germline-derived CDR1 and CDR2 are SGHTA and FQGNSA. The CDR3 is 13 residues long. Trimming removed 5 bases at V and 5 bases at J, with 12 bases between. Here the CDR3 DNA reads TGTGCCAGCAGCCGCGAATGGGAGTATGGCTACACCTTC. Translated: CASSREWEYGYTF.

The V call is TRBV27, the J call TRBJ2-2; D gene ambiguous. Trimming stripped 5 bases from V and 3 bases from J, with 4 bases between. The V gene's germline CDR1 is MNHEY and CDR2 SMNVEV (reference sequence). CDR3 length equals 12 residues. The CDR3 reads CASSPHTGELFF. The CDR3 DNA sequence: TGTGCCAGCAGTCCACACACCGGGGAGCTGTTTTTT.